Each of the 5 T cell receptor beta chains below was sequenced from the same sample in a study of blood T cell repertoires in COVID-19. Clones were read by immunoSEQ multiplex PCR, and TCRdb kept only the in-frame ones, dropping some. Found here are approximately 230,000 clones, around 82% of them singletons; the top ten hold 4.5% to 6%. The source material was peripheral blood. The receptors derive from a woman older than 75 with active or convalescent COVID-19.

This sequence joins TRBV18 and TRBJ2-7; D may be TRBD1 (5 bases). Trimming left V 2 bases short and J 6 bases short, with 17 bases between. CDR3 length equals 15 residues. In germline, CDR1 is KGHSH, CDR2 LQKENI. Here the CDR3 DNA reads TGTGCCAGCTCACCAGGGGTGGGGCCAACCAGCGAGCAGTACTTC. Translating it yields CASSPGVGPTSEQYF.

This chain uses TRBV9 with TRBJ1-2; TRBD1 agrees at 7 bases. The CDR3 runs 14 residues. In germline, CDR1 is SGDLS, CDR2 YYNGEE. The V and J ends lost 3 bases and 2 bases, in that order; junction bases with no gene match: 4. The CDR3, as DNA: TGTGCCAGCAGCGCGCAACAGGGGAACTATGGCTACACCTTC. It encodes CASSAQQGNYGYTF.

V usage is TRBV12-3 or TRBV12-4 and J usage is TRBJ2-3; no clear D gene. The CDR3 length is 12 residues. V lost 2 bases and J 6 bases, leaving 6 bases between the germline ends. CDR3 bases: TGTGCCAGCAGTTTAAATGGCGATACGCAGTATTTT. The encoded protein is CASSLNGDTQYF.

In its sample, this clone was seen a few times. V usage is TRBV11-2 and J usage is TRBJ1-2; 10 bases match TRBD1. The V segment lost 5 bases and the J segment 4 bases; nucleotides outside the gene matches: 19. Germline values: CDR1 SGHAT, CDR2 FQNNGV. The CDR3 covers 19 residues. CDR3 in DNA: TGTGCCAGCAGCCGACTTAGGGGTGGTTCCCGGGACAGGGGCTATGGCTACACCTTC. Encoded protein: CASSRLRGGSRDRGYGYTF.

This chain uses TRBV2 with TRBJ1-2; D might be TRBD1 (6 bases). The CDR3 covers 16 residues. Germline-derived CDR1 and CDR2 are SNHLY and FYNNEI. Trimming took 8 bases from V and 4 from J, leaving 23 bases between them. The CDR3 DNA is TGTGCCAGCTATGGGCAGGGGCTCTCGTTCGGCTATGGCTACACCTTC. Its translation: CASYGQGLSFGYGYTF.